This T cell receptor (beta chain) was retrieved from a study of T cells in localized non-small cell lung cancer. Study-wide results and limits: Uninvolved nearby lung showed the greatest T cell clonality, exceeding that found in tumor. Because researchers sequenced only one region of the tumor, heterogeneity is still possible. A median of roughly 52 of the top 100 tumor clones appeared in adjacent lung, which was paired and uninvolved.

With 5 bases removed from V and 4 bases from J, the gap between germline ends came to 24 bases. This CDR3 is 18 amino acids long. Germline values: CDR1 MNHGY, CDR2 SAAAGT. Profiled with immunoSEQ multiplex PCR; TCRdb holds only in-frame clones, not every one. The table has approximately 1,800 clones, around a quarter seen once. This clone was counted a few times. Its target is not known. The chain has TRBV6-8 and TRBJ1-5; D remains ambiguous. The sequence was collected from a male donor aged 60 or older with stage I lung adenocarcinoma. The sample was normal lung tissue next to the tumor, taken before any cancer treatment. DNA for the CDR3: TGTGCCAGCAGTGAGGCCTTCTCAGGACGGGGAGAGAATCAGCCCCAGCATTTT. This gives the protein CASSEAFSGRGENQPQHF.